Detailed here is one T cell receptor beta chain. The method was immunoSEQ multiplex PCR; TCRdb's version includes in-frame clones alone and lacks a portion of them. Among under 150,000 clones listed, about 90% were seen once. This sample stems from a study of control samples from healthy donors and cancer patients. The CDR3 runs to 15 residues. V lost 6 bases and J lost 8; bases outside the gene matches: 9. Germline values: CDR1 KGHSH, CDR2 LQKENI. The gene calls are TRBV18 and TRBJ1-6; 8 nucleotides align to TRBD1. The TCR originated in a man in his forties or fifties with head and neck cancer. Sequencing input: PBMCs. The CDR3 is CASSRDRGGDSPLHF. The CDR3 DNA reads TGTGCCAGCTCGCGCGACAGGGGAGGGGATTCACCCCTCCACTTT.